The 4 T cell receptor beta chains below come from one sample, sequenced in a study of blood T cell repertoires in COVID-19. Measured with immunoSEQ multiplex PCR; TCRdb has only the in-frame clones, and not every one. The sample holds fewer than 200,000 clones, around 87% seen once. Material for sequencing was peripheral blood. The origin of the receptors is a woman aged 70-85 years with COVID-19, enrolled during active disease.

This clone occurred once. The chain employs TRBV6-5 and TRBJ1-1; TRBD1 aligns across 11 bases. Trimming cost V 6 bases and J 7 bases; bases outside gene matches: 4. The CDR3 runs to 13 residues. Per germline, CDR1 MNHEY and CDR2 SVGAGI. In DNA form, the CDR3 reads TGTGCCAGCAGCAGGACAGGGGGCCTTGAAGCTTTCTTT. This translates into CASSRTGGLEAFF.

This clone has a handful of counts. The chain uses TRBV28 and TRBJ1-6; 9 nucleotides match TRBD1. Germline CDR1 MDHEN, CDR2 SYDVKM. The CDR3 totals 15 residues. The J segment lost 10 bases and the V segment lost 3 bases, leaving 7 bases of the junction unmatched. The CDR3 reads CASSFPGQGRSPLHF. In DNA, the CDR3 is TGTGCCAGCAGTTTTCCGGGACAGGGAAGATCACCCCTCCACTTT.

Points on this clone: The germline gene is not matched at one end of the junction; a read error may be the cause. This chain links TRBV7-7 with TRBJ2-1, with D unresolved. The CDR3 length is 15 residues. Germline V lookup: CDR1 SSHAT, CDR2 FNYEAQ (reference sequence). In nucleotides, the CDR3 is TGTGCTAGCAGCTTAGTGGTTAGCTCCTACAATGAGCAGTTCTTC. Translation: CASSLVVSSYNEQFF.

The V gene is TRBV28, the J gene TRBJ2-7, with D perhaps matching TRBD2 (6 bases). V was pared by 4 bases and J by 0 bases, with 16 bases between. Germline-derived CDR1 and CDR2 are MDHEN and SYDVKM. This CDR3 contains 16 residues. As DNA, the CDR3 is TGTGCCAGCAGTTCCCCTGCGGGAACGAGCTCCTACGAGCAGTACTTC. This codes for CASSSPAGTSSYEQYF.